The 21 T cell receptor beta chains below come from one sample, sequenced in a study of cytomegalovirus exposure and HLA in healthy donors. PCR used 60 Vbeta primers and 13 Jbeta primers. TCRdb's table, derived via immunoSEQ multiplex PCR, lists solely in-frame clones and lacks some. The repertoire includes under 150,000 clones, about 83% of them detected once, and around 1.2% sits in the top ten. Sequences were obtained from PBMCs. The source of these receptors is a girl aged 2 to 9 in good health and CMV-seronegative.

Concerning this clone itself: Relative to the germline gene, one junction end is altered; a read error may explain this. This chain links TRBV7-7 with TRBJ2-7, with 7 bases identical to TRBD2. CDR1 is SSHAT and CDR2 is FNYEAQ in the germline V gene (reference sequence). The CDR3 consists of 13 residues. The CDR3 spells CASSRGGTYEQYF. The CDR3 bases are TGTGCTAGCAGTAGGGGAGGGACTTACGAGCAGTACTTC.

V gene TRBV27 combines with J gene TRBJ2-5, with TRBD1 matching 7 bases. Trimming removed 7 bases from V and 3 bases from J; junction bases left unmatched: 14. Germline V gene lookup returns CDR1 MNHEY and CDR2 SMNVEV (reference sequence). The CDR3 has 16 amino acids. The CDR3 reads CASKPLWQGVKETQYF. Here the CDR3 DNA reads TGTGCCAGCAAACCGTTGTGGCAGGGGGTAAAAGAGACCCAGTACTTC.

J is TRBJ2-7 and V is TRBV7-9, with 8 bases identical to TRBD2. Germline-derived CDR1 and CDR2 are SEHNR and FQNEAQ (reference sequence). The length of the CDR3 is 14 residues. Trimming cost V 2 bases and J 5 bases; bases outside gene matches: 5. The chain's CDR3 is CASSLSGGLDEQYF. CDR3 coding DNA: TGTGCCAGCAGCTTATCGGGGGGGCTTGACGAGCAGTACTTC.

In its sample, this clone was seen once. The gene calls are TRBV4-1 and TRBJ2-1; D gene unclear. The V gene's germline CDR1 is MGHRA and CDR2 YSYEKL. The CDR3 runs to 13 residues. V was shortened by 0 bases and J by 10 bases, with 10 bases between the two germline ends. The CDR3 DNA reads TGCGCCAGCAGCCAAGATGTTTGGCTGGAGCAGTTCTTC. It codes for CASSQDVWLEQFF.

This clone has a single count. The genes are TRBV19 and TRBJ2-7; D gene uncertain. Germline CDR1 is LNHDA and CDR2 is SQIVND (reference sequence). This CDR3 contains 14 residues. V was pared by 3 bases and J by 2 bases, with 11 bases between. The CDR3 sequence: CASSIRGLPYEQYF. The CDR3 region has the DNA TGTGCCAGTAGTATCCGTGGGCTTCCCTACGAGCAGTACTTC.

The chain recombines TRBV5-1 with TRBJ1-3; TRBD1 aligns across 8 bases. CDR3 size: 14 residues. Germline V CDR1 and CDR2: SGHRS, YFSETQ. V dropped 4 bases and J dropped 2; count of bases not matched to a gene: 2. CDR3 region: CASSQGAPGNTIYF. The DNA for the CDR3 is TGCGCCAGCAGCCAGGGGGCGCCTGGAAACACCATATATTTT.

V gene TRBV5-1 combines with J gene TRBJ1-1; 8 bases line up with TRBD1. CDR1 is SGHRS and CDR2 is YFSETQ in the germline V gene. Unmatched junction bases numbered 7, after V lost 0 bases and J lost 3 bases. The CDR3 length is 16 residues. The CDR3 DNA reads TGCGCCAGCAGCTTGGGTGACAGGGGTTTGGACACTGAAGCTTTCTTT. Amino acid sequence: CASSLGDRGLDTEAFF.

The V call is TRBV7-2, the J call TRBJ1-2; 7 positions match TRBD1. Germline CDR1 and CDR2: SGHTA and FQGNSA. Germline trimming cut 3 bases from V and 4 bases from J; bases unmatched to any gene: 5. The CDR3 spans 14 residues. The CDR3 DNA reads TGTGCCAGCAGCTTCAACCGGGACAGCTATGGCTACACCTTC. Protein product: CASSFNRDSYGYTF.

The rearrangement uses TRBV9 and TRBJ2-5, with TRBD1 matching over 7 bases. The J call may not be correct, given that the DNA end is closer to TRBJ2-7. The CDR3 runs to 16 residues. CDR1 is SGDLS, CDR2 YYNGEE, per germline. The DNA for the CDR3 is TGTGCCAGCAGCTCCGACCGGGACAGTTCCTCCTACGAGCAGTACTTC. It specifies CASSSDRDSSSYEQYF.

The V call is TRBV7-2, the J call TRBJ2-7; TRBD2 aligns across 8 bases. The CDR3 spans 14 residues. Germline CDR1 is SGHTA and CDR2 is FQGNSA. Unmatched junction bases numbered 1, after V lost 1 base and J lost 2 bases. In DNA form, the CDR3 reads TGTGCCAGCAGCTTAGGCGGGAGGACCTACGAGCAGTACTTC. Translation: CASSLGGRTYEQYF.

This clone was counted only a few times. V and J are TRBV2 and TRBJ2-3, with TRBD2 matching 11 bases. Per the germline V gene, CDR1 is SNHLY and CDR2 is FYNNEI. The CDR3 is 16 residues long. V trimming: 2 bases; J trimming: 0 bases; junction bases outside the gene matches: 1. The CDR3 bases are TGTGCCAGCAGTGAAAGACTAGCGGGAAGCACAGATACGCAGTATTTT. Its protein is CASSERLAGSTDTQYF. The full variable domain, its missing parts supplied by reference TRBV2 and TRBJ2-3, is EPEVTQTPSHQVTQMGQEVILRCVPISNHLYFYWYRQILGQKVEFLVSFYNNEISEKSEIFDDQFSVERPDGSNFTLKIRSTKLEDSAMYFCASSERLAGSTDTQYFGPGTRLTVL.

This clone has just a few counts. The rearrangement links TRBV6-6 to TRBJ2-6; TRBD1 matches 9 bases. The CDR3 runs 15 residues. J lost 4 bases, V lost 7 bases, and 5 bases had no gene match. Germline V gives CDR1 MNHNY, CDR2 SVGAGI (reference sequence). The DNA for the CDR3 is TGTGCCAGCATTGGACAGGGGACCGGGGCCAACGTCCTGACTTTC. Encoded protein: CASIGQGTGANVLTF.

The chain has TRBV29-1 and TRBJ2-1; 11 bases map to TRBD2. The CDR3 runs to 15 residues. V was pared by 3 bases and J by 10 bases, with 11 bases of the junction left unmatched. Germline V CDR1 and CDR2: SQVTM, ANQGSEA. The CDR3, as DNA: TGCAGCGTTGATTCGGGGCTAGCGGGGGGACGGGAGCAGTTCTTC. This gives the protein CSVDSGLAGGREQFF.

V and J are TRBV29-1 and TRBJ2-2; D gene unclear. Trimming cost V 7 bases and J 7 bases, with 10 bases left between them. CDR3 length equals 11 residues. The germline gives CDR1 SQVTM, CDR2 ANQGSEA. CDR3 coding DNA: TGCAGCGCTACGACTGGCGGGGAGCTGTTTTTT. Translated: CSATTGGELFF.

The rearrangement uses TRBV15 and TRBJ2-5, with D perhaps TRBD1 (5 bases). Germline V gives CDR1 LNHNV, CDR2 YYDKDF (reference sequence). CDR3 length equals 14 residues. The V end lost 0 bases, the J end lost 9 bases, and 14 bases lay between the germline ends. The chain's CDR3 is CATSRDRQGMAQYF. DNA for the CDR3: TGTGCCACCAGCAGAGATCGGCAGGGTATGGCCCAGTACTTC.

The chain couples TRBV2 to TRBJ2-3; D is undetermined. Trimming removed 4 bases from V and 0 bases from J, with 8 bases in between. Germline V gene sequence: CDR1 SNHLY, CDR2 FYNNEI. The CDR3 is 14 amino acids. CDR3 sequence: CASSVPSSTDTQYF. As DNA, the CDR3 is TGTGCCAGCAGTGTCCCGTCTAGCACAGATACGCAGTATTTT.

The gene calls are TRBV6-6 and TRBJ2-2; the D is unclear. The ends were cut back, 0 bases at V and 3 bases at J, with 5 bases in the middle. From germline, CDR1 is MNHNY and CDR2 SVGAGI (reference sequence). CDR3 length: 14 residues. CDR3 protein: CASSYSSYTGELFF. The DNA of the CDR3 is TGTGCCAGCAGTTACTCATCCTACACCGGGGAGCTGTTTTTT.

The chain links TRBV7-6 to TRBJ2-1, with a possible D match to TRBD2 (5 bases). CDR1 SGHVS and CDR2 FNYEAQ come from the germline V gene. This CDR3 has 16 amino acids. The V gene lost 4 bases and the J gene lost 1 base, with 14 bases spanning the gap. The CDR3 coding sequence is TGTGCCAGCAGCTCCCTGACCCGGGGTTCCTACAATGAGCAGTTCTTC. As protein: CASSSLTRGSYNEQFF.

The CDR3 spells CASAIAENTGELFF. CDR3 bases: TGTGCCAGCGCAATCGCGGAGAACACCGGGGAGCTGTTTTTT. The rearrangement uses TRBV27 and TRBJ2-2; D gene uncertain. Germline loops: CDR1 MNHEY, CDR2 SMNVEV (reference sequence). The CDR3 has 14 amino acids. Trimming took off 8 bases at V and 1 base at J, with 11 bases between the two ends.

This clone came up once. CDR3 nucleotides: TGTGCCAGCAGCTTTCCCCCCTCAGTCGAGGGCCTCCACGAGCAGTACTTC. It encodes CASSFPPSVEGLHEQYF. This chain joins TRBV11-2 and TRBJ2-7; D is possibly TRBD2 (5 bases). Trimming cost V 3 bases and J 5 bases, with 23 bases left between them. The germline CDR1 and CDR2 sequences are SGHAT and FQNNGV. CDR3 length: 17 residues.

In DNA form, the CDR3 reads TGTGCCAGCGCCAACACAGGGGGCCAGCAAGAGACCCAGTACTTC. It specifies CASANTGGQQETQYF. The chain combines TRBV6-5 with TRBJ2-5; 9 bases fit TRBD1. V lost 8 bases to trimming and J lost 2 bases; unmatched junction nucleotides: 9. Germline loops: CDR1 MNHEY, CDR2 SVGAGI. There are 15 residues in the CDR3.